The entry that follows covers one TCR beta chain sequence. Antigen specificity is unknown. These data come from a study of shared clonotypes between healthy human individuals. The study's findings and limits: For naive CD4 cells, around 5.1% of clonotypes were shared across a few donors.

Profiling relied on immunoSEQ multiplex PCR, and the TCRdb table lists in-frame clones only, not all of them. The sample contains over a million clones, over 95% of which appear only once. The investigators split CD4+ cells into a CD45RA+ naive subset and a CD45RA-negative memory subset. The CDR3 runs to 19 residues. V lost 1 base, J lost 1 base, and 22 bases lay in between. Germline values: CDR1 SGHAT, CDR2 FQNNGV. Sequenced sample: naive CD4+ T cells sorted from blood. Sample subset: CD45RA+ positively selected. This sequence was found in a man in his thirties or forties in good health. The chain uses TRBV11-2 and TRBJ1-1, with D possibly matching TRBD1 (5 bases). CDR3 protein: CASSLGRGGNPSRNTEAFF. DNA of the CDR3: TGTGCCAGCAGCTTAGGCCGTGGGGGGAACCCCTCTCGGAACACTGAAGCTTTCTTT. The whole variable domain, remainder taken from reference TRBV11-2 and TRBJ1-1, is EAGVAQSPRYKIIEKRQSVAFWCNPISGHATLYWYQQILGQGPKLLIQFQNNGVVDDSQLPKDRFSAERLKGVDSTLKIQPAKLEDSAVYLCASSLGRGGNPSRNTEAFFGQGTRLTVV.